These 12 T cell receptor beta chains were all obtained from the same sample, sequenced in a study of T cell repertoires in cytomegalovirus infection. TCRdb re-derived calls from the reads in MiXCR, one entry per CDR3 protein. This table holds 200,000 to 300,000 distinct CDR3 sequences, 9% to 15% found once. The source material was PBMCs. The origin of the receptors is a human donor in good health (CMV status not recorded). Some clones in this sample may be carry-over from other donors' samples.

This clonotype has only a few counts. The chain carries TRBV5-4 and TRBJ2-5; a weak D match, TRBD1 (6 bases). The V and J ends lost 4 bases and 0 bases respectively, with 16 bases between them. Germline V gives CDR1 SGHNT, CDR2 YYREEE (reference sequence). This CDR3 is built from 16 residues. DNA of the CDR3: TGTGCCAGCAGCGAACGGACAGCGGAGTACCAAGAGACCCAGTACTTC. The encoded protein is CASSERTAEYQETQYF.

The chain employs TRBV12-3 or TRBV12-4 and TRBJ1-6; 7 bases align to TRBD1. Unmatched junction bases numbered 8, after V lost 5 bases and J lost 7 bases. The length of the CDR3 is 15 residues. CDR3 sequence reads: CASSPQGGWNSPLHF. Here the CDR3 DNA reads TGTGCCAGCAGTCCGCAGGGGGGTTGGAATTCACCCCTCCACTTT.

The chain combines TRBV29-1 with TRBJ1-2; a weak D match, TRBD1 (6 bases). Germline assignment: CDR1 SQVTM and CDR2 ANQGSEA. The CDR3 spans 11 residues. The V end lost 4 bases, the J end lost 8 bases, and 11 bases lay between the germline ends. The DNA for the CDR3 is TGCAGCGTTGGGGGGGGCCAGGGCTACACCTTC. As protein: CSVGGGQGYTF.

The V call is TRBV6-1, the J call TRBJ2-5; the match to TRBD1 covers 12 bases. After removal of 6 bases from V and 5 bases from J, the junction contained 10 bases not matched to a gene. The V gene's germline CDR1 is MNHNS and CDR2 SASEGT. This CDR3 is 16 amino acids long. The CDR3 bases are TGTGCCAGCAGACGCACCGGGACAGGGGGCGGGGAGACCCAGTACTTC. Residues: CASRRTGTGGGETQYF.

The chain has TRBV4-3 and TRBJ2-7, with D possibly matching TRBD2 (7 bases). Germline V lookup: CDR1 LGHNA, CDR2 YSLEER. This CDR3 comprises 16 residues. The V gene lost 1 base and the J gene lost 3 bases, with 16 bases spanning the gap. As DNA, the CDR3 is TGCGCCAGCAGCCAAGGAACTGGCGGGGGCCTCTACGAGCAGTACTTC. Residues: CASSQGTGGGLYEQYF.

This clonotype came up a few times. The gene calls are TRBV2 and TRBJ2-3; 8 nucleotides line up with TRBD1. The CDR3 runs 14 residues. V was pared by 6 bases and J by 4 bases, with 6 bases of the junction left unmatched. The V gene's germline CDR1 is SNHLY and CDR2 FYNNEI. The CDR3 protein is CASRAGGLADTQYF. Here the CDR3 DNA reads TGTGCCAGCAGGGCAGGGGGCTTAGCAGATACGCAGTATTTT.

This clonotype was observed at least ten times. This sequence joins TRBV7-7 and TRBJ1-5; D is uncertain. Trimming shortened V by 5 bases and J by 5 bases, and 10 bases separated the two germline ends. The CDR3 length is 13 residues. From germline, CDR1 is SSHAT and CDR2 FNYEAQ (reference sequence). CDR3 in amino acids: CASSLGDDQPQHF. The CDR3 nucleotides read TGTGCCAGCAGCCTGGGTGACGATCAGCCCCAGCATTTT.

This clonotype was recorded at least ten times. This rearrangement joins TRBV7-9 to TRBJ2-2; 11 bases map to TRBD2. Losses at the gene ends were 3 bases for V and 0 bases for J; bases not matched to a gene: 3. This CDR3 is built from 17 residues. In germline, CDR1 is SEHNR, CDR2 FQNEAQ (reference sequence). DNA for the CDR3: TGTGCCAGCAGCTTCACTAGCGGGAGAGCGAACACCGGGGAGCTGTTTTTT. Protein: CASSFTSGRANTGELFF. Filled out from reference TRBV7-9 and TRBJ2-2, the complete variable domain reads DTGVSQNPRHKITKRGQNVTFRCDPISEHNRLYWYRQTLGQGPEFLTYFQNEAQLEKSRLLSDRFSAERPKGSFSTLEIQRTEQGDSAMYLCASSFTSGRANTGELFFGEGSRLTVL.

In this sample, this clonotype turned up many times. The chain carries TRBV6-2 or TRBV6-3 and TRBJ1-1; 7 bases are shared with TRBD1. After removal of 2 bases from V and 3 bases from J, the junction contained 3 bases not matched to a gene. Germline V gives CDR1 MNHEY, CDR2 SVGEGT. The CDR3 is 14 residues long. The CDR3 DNA is TGTGCCAGCAGTTACAGGCAGGGGGACACTGAAGCTTTCTTT. Residues: CASSYRQGDTEAFF.

This clonotype has more than one count but fewer than ten. J is TRBJ1-2 and V is TRBV19; D unclear. Germline values: CDR1 LNHDA, CDR2 SQIVND (reference sequence). V was clipped by 3 bases and J by 5 bases, with 22 bases between them. The CDR3 contains 17 residues. The CDR3: CASSIPGKVLLGYGYTF. The CDR3 coding sequence is TGTGCCAGTAGTATTCCAGGCAAGGTTTTATTGGGATATGGCTACACCTTC.

In this sample, this clonotype turned up a few times. The chain joins TRBV7-9 to TRBJ1-2; D might be TRBD1 (6 bases). Germline V gene data show CDR1 as SEHNR and CDR2 as FQNEAQ (reference sequence). The ends were cut back, 1 base at V and 5 bases at J, with 11 bases in the middle. The length of the CDR3 is 14 residues. The CDR3 protein is CASSLDSGVYGYTF. The CDR3 nucleotides are TGTGCCAGCAGCTTAGATTCAGGGGTTTATGGCTACACCTTC.

In its sample, this clonotype was seen a few times. The chain joins TRBV12-3 or TRBV12-4 to TRBJ2-1; D call uncertain. CDR3 length equals 16 residues. V dropped 3 bases and J dropped 5 bases, with 17 bases sitting between them. The CDR3 here is CASSFEVDPGHNEQFF. DNA for the CDR3: TGTGCCAGCAGTTTTGAGGTGGATCCGGGCCACAATGAGCAGTTCTTC.